This T cell receptor beta chain was identified during a study of T-cell memory formation after mild COVID-19. Across the whole study: Each donor largely had its own TCR clusters. Study-wide results and caveats: Contracting CD4+ clones were located mainly in CM and EM, and CD8+ clones in EMRA. Clones that got smaller from day 15 to 85 had even CD4/CD8, while clones growing later tipped toward CD4+.

TCRdb re-analysed the 5' RACE reads in MiXCR, keeping a single row per CDR3 protein. The sample includes tens of thousands of distinct CDR3 sequences, about 14% of them seen just once. This clonotype was counted only a few times. Its cognate antigen is unknown. V lost 3 bases and J lost 5, with 8 bases in between. Per the germline V gene, CDR1 is PRHDT and CDR2 is FYEKMQ (reference sequence). The CDR3 is 14 residues long. The sample consisted of PBMCs or a T cell subset sorted from them (not recorded which). This receptor was identified in an adult woman who had mild COVID-19 (a few samples of this study predate the infection). Cell type and time point are not known. The V and J genes are TRBV13 and TRBJ1-6; a weak D match, TRBD1 (6 bases). In DNA form, the CDR3 reads TGTGCCAGCAGCTTTTGGGGGCATAATTCACCCCTCCACTTT. Translated: CASSFWGHNSPLHF.